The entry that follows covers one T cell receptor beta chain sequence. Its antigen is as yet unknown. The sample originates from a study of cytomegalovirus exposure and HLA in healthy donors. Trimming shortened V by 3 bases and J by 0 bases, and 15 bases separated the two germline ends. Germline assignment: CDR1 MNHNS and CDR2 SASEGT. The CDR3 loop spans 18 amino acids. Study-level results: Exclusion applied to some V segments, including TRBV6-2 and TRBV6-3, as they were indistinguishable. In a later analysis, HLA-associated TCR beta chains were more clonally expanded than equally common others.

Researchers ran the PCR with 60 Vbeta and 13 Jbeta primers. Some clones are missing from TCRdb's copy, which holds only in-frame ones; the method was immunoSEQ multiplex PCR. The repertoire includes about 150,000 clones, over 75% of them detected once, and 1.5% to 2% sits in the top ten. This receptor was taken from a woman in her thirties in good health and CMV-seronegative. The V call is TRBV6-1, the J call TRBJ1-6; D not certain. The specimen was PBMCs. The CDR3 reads CASSEWSLTSSYNSPLHF. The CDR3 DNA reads TGTGCCAGCAGTGAGTGGTCGTTAACGAGCTCCTATAATTCACCCCTCCACTTT.